This T cell receptor beta chain was sequenced during a study of regulatory and conventional T cells in RAG deficiency. The germline gives CDR1 SGHAT, CDR2 FQNNGV. CDR3 length equals 15 residues. Trimming removed 5 bases at V and 4 bases at J, with 17 bases between. Only in-frame clones appear in the TCRdb table, and some are missing; sequencing was by immunoSEQ multiplex PCR. Of 32,000 or so clones listed, about 88% are singletons. This clone was detected a few times. Separately, the same data were catalogued under a study of regulatory T cells. From that second work: The primer mix had 52 TRBV and 13 TRBJ primers.

Sequencing was performed on CD8+ T cells sorted from blood. The TCR comes from a human donor in good health. The rearrangement joins TRBV11-2 to TRBJ1-2; maybe TRBD1 (5 bases). The CDR3: CASSQIAGGVYGYTF. CDR3 in DNA: TGTGCCAGCAGCCAAATCGCCGGGGGTGTCTATGGCTACACCTTC. The full variable domain, completed using reference TRBV11-2 and TRBJ1-2, is EAGVAQSPRYKIIEKRQSVAFWCNPISGHATLYWYQQILGQGPKLLIQFQNNGVVDDSQLPKDRFSAERLKGVDSTLKIQPAKLEDSAVYLCASSQIAGGVYGYTFGSGTRLTVV.